This TCR beta chain was sequenced during a study of T cells in Graves' hyperthyroidism and ophthalmopathy. Study at large: The authors collected peripheral blood at initial diagnosis, before any treatment.

Individuals with ophthalmopathy presented a Clinical Activity Score of at least 3, a NOSPECS grade of at least 4 and a duration under 3 months. Fresh peripheral blood, 8 to 10 ml, was the source of the PBMCs. TCR beta CDR3 sequences were amplified from RNA transcripts. The HTBI primer set served for first-round RT-PCR of the TCR CDR3. TCRdb processed the multiplex PCR reads anew with MiXCR; each CDR3 protein has one entry. The repertoire includes over 400,000 distinct CDR3 sequences, under 25% of them detected once, and around 54% sits in the top ten. Concerning this clonotype itself: Its specificity is not known.

V dropped 2 bases and J dropped 2 bases, with 5 bases sitting between them. The length of the CDR3 is 13 residues. Germline V gene lookup returns CDR1 LNHDA and CDR2 SQIVND (reference sequence). Study-wide results and limits: The authors' 13 V-J model separated ophthalmopathy from stable hyperthyroidism.

The chain recombines TRBV19 with TRBJ2-3; no reliable D call. Material for sequencing was blood. This TCR came from a woman in her 70s with Graves' ophthalmopathy. CDR3 DNA sequence: TGTGCCAGTAGTATAACGGACACAGATACGCAGTATTTT. The encoded protein is CASSITDTDTQYF.